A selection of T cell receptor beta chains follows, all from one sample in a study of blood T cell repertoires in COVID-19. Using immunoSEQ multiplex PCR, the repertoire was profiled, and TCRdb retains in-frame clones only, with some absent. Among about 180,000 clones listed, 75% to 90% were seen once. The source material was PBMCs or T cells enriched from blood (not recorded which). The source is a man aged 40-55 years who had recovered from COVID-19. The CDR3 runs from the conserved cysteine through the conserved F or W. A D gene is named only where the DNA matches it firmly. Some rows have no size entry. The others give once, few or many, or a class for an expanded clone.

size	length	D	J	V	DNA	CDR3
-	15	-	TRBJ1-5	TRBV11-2	TGTGCCAGCAGCATAACAGGAAATAGCAATCAGCCCCAGCATTTT	CASSITGNSNQPQHF
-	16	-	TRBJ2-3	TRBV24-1	TGTGCCACCAGTGATTCGCTTACAGGTCCTACCGATACGCAGTATTTT	CATSDSLTGPTDTQYF
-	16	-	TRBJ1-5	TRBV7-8	TGTGCCAGCAGCCCGAGGCCTCGGGGGGCGAATCAGCCCCAGCATTTT	CASSPRPRGANQPQHF
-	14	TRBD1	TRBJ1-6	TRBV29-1	TGCAGCGTTCTAACAGGGGGAAGAAATTCACCCCTCCACTTT	CSVLTGGRNSPLHF
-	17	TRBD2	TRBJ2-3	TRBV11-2	TGTGCCAGCAGCTTTACTGGGAGGCTAGCGGTCACAGATACGCAGTATTTT	CASSFTGRLAVTDTQYF
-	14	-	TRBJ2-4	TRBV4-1	TGCGCCAGCAGCCAACCATTTGAAGGGGACATTCAGTACTTC	CASSQPFEGDIQYF
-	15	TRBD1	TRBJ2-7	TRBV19	TGTGCCAGTAGTAGTGGACAGGGGGGCGGCTACGAGCAGTACTTC	CASSSGQGGGYEQYF
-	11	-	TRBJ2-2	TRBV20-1	TGCAGTGGTGAGCGAACCGGGGAGCTGTTTTTT	CSGERTGELFF
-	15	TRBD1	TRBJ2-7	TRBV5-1	TGCGCCAGCAGCTCCGGGACAGGGGGTGCGTTCGAGCAGTACTTC	CASSSGTGGAFEQYF
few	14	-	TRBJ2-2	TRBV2	TGTGCCAGCAAGGCCGGGAGTAGCACCGGGGAGCTGTTTTTT	CASKAGSSTGELFF
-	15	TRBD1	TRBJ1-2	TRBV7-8	TGTGCCAGCAGTTCAGGGGGCGTCCCCGGGTATGGCTACACCTTC	CASSSGGVPGYGYTF
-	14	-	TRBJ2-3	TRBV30	TGTGCCTGGAGTTCGGACAGCTGGACAGATACGCAGTATTTT	CAWSSDSWTDTQYF
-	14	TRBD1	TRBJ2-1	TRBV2	TGTGCCGGCTCGACGGGACAGGGCTACAATGAGCAGTTCTTC	CAGSTGQGYNEQFF
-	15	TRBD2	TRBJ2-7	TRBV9	TGTGCCAGCAGCGTAGGAGGGAACGGGGAGGGCGAGCAGTACTTC	CASSVGGNGEGEQYF
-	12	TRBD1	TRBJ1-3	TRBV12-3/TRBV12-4	TGTGCCAGCAGGCCCCCAGGGACAGTTCTATATTTT	CASRPPGTVLYF
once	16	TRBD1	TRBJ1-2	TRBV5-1	TGCGCCAGCAGCTTGGGTCCCCAGGGGGGAAACTATGGCTACACCTTC	CASSLGPQGGNYGYTF
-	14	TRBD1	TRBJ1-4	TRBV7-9	TGTGCCAGCAGCTTAGAGTTACAGGGGGAAAAACTGTTTTTT	CASSLELQGEKLFF
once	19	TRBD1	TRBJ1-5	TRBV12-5	TGTGCTAGTGGTTTGGTACCGAAACAGGGGGCGGGAAGGGGTCAGCCCCAGCATTTT	CASGLVPKQGAGRGQPQHF
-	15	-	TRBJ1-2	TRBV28	TGTGCCAGCAGTTTTAATGCAGGGATGATCGATGGCTACACCTTC	CASSFNAGMIDGYTF
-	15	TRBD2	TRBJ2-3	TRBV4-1	TGCGCCAGCGGCTACTCTAGCGGGAGAGGGGATACGCAGTATTTT	CASGYSSGRGDTQYF
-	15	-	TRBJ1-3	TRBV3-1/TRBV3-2	TGTGCCAGCACCCAATCGGGGTTACCTGGAAACACCATATATTTT	CASTQSGLPGNTIYF
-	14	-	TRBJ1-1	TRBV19	TGTGCCAGTAGTCGGCAGACGACGGGCACTGAAGCTTTCTTT	CASSRQTTGTEAFF
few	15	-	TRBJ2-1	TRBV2	TGTGCCAGCAGTGAAGTTTTCGGGGGAGGTGATGAGCAGTTCTTC	CASSEVFGGGDEQFF
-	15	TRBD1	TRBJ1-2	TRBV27	TGTGCCAGCAGTTTTTCGGGACAGGGAAGCCATGGCTACACCTTC	CASSFSGQGSHGYTF
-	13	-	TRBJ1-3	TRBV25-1	TGTGCCAGCAGTGACAGGGCGGGAAACACCATATATTTT	CASSDRAGNTIYF
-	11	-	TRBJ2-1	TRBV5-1	TGCGCCAGTGGACAGTACAATGAGCAGTTCTTC	CASGQYNEQFF
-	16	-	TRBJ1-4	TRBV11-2	TGTGCCAGCAGCCCCTTTATGGCATCAACTAATGAAAAACTGTTTTTT	CASSPFMASTNEKLFF
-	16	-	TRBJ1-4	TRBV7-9	TGTGCCAGCAGCTTTTCCGCGACACAACCTAATGAAAAACTGTTTTTT	CASSFSATQPNEKLFF
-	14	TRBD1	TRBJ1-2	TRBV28	TGTGCCAGCAGTACGACAGGGGCCGGCTATGGCTACACCTTC	CASSTTGAGYGYTF
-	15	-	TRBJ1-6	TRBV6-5	TGTGCCAGCAGGGCTAGAGGGTCCTATAATTCACCCCTCCACTTT	CASRARGSYNSPLHF
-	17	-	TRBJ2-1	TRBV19	TGTGCCAGTAGTAGCCAAATAAGCGGAGACATTTTCAATGAGCAGTTCTTC	CASSSQISGDIFNEQFF
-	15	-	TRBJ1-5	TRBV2	TGTGCCAGCAGTGAAACGTCCAGATCCAATCAGCCCCAGCATTTT	CASSETSRSNQPQHF
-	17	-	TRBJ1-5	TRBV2	TGTGCCAGCAGTTTCAAACTTAATAGGAGGGGATATCAGCCCCAGCATTTT	CASSFKLNRRGYQPQHF
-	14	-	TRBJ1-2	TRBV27	TGTGCCAGCAGTTTAAAGGGGCTCTCCCATGGCTACACCTTC	CASSLKGLSHGYTF
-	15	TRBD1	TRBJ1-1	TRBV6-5	TGTGCCAGCAGGACAGGGACAGGGGTTCTTTATGGAGCTTTCTTT	CASRTGTGVLYGAFF
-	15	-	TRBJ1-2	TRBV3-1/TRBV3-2	TGTGCCAGCAGCCAAGAAAATCGGGGGAACTATGGCTACACCTTC	CASSQENRGNYGYTF
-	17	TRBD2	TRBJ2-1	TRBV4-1	TGCGCCAGCAGCCATGATAGCGGGAGGGCCTGGGGCAATGAGCAGTTCTTC	CASSHDSGRAWGNEQFF
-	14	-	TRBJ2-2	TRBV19	TGTGCCAGTAGTATCTCGACAGTGGCCGGGGAGCTGTTTTTT	CASSISTVAGELFF
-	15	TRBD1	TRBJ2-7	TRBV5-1	TGCGCCAGCAGCTTGGGGACAGGTCTCCTCCTCGAGCAGTACTTC	CASSLGTGLLLEQYF
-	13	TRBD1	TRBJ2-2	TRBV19	TGTGCCAGTAGTGTTGACAGGGGCGGGGAGCTGTTTTTT	CASSVDRGGELFF
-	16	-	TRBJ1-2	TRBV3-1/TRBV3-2	TGTGCCAGCAGCCAAGATCTTCCCGGAGCTAACTATGGCTACACCTTC	CASSQDLPGANYGYTF
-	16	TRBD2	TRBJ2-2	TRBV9	TGTGCCAGCAGCTCGCTAGCGGGAGCGGGACCCGGGGAGCTGTTTTTT	CASSSLAGAGPGELFF
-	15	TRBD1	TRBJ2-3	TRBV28	TGTGCCAGCAGGCCACAGGGGGCCAGCACAGATACGCAGTATTTT	CASRPQGASTDTQYF
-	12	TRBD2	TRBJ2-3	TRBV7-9	TGTGCCAGCAGCTCCGGGACTAACACGCAGTATTTT	CASSSGTNTQYF
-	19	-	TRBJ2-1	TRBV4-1	TGCGCCAGCAGCCCATTAACGTTTAGCGTGCCGCTAAGCTACAATGAGCAGTTCTTC	CASSPLTFSVPLSYNEQFF
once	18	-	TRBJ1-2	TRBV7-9	TGTGCCAGCAGCCGTACCACAGGGTTTTCCCTAGTCGGCTATGGCTACACCTTC	CASSRTTGFSLVGYGYTF
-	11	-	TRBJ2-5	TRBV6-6	TGTGCCAGCAGCCCGCAAGAGACCCAGTACTTC	CASSPQETQYF
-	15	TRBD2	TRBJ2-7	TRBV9	TGTGCCAGCAGCGCGCGCGGGACTAGTCGGCACGAGCAGTACTTC	CASSARGTSRHEQYF
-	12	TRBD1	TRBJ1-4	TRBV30	TGTGCCTGGCGGACAGGGCTCGAAAAACTGTTTTTT	CAWRTGLEKLFF
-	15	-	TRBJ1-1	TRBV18	TGTGCCAGCTCACTCTTACAGGACCTAAACACTGAAGCTTTCTTT	CASSLLQDLNTEAFF
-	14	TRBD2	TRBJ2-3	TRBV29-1	TGCAGCGTTTTCCCGGGACTAGGCTCAGATACGCAGTATTTT	CSVFPGLGSDTQYF